These 17 T cell receptor beta chains were all obtained from the same sample, sequenced in a study of shared clonotypes between healthy human individuals. Sequencing was performed with immunoSEQ multiplex PCR; in TCRdb, only in-frame clones are kept and a portion is missing. This table has around 610,000 clones, approximately 96% appearing once. Naive CD8 cells comprised CD45RO-negative, CCR7-positively selected cells, excluding terminally differentiated effector memory CD45RA+ cells. The sequenced sample consisted of naive CD8+ T cells sorted from blood. These receptors were taken from a woman aged 25 to 39 in good health.

The chain has TRBV9 and TRBJ2-1, with TRBD1 identical over 11 bases. This CDR3 is built from 15 residues. Looked up from germline, CDR1 is SGDLS and CDR2 is YYNGEE. The J segment lost 8 bases and the V segment lost 2 bases, leaving 6 bases of the junction unmatched. Here the CDR3 DNA reads TGTGCCAGCAGCGTTTGGGGACAGGGGGGTGATGAGCAGTTCTTC. Translated, it gives CASSVWGQGGDEQFF.

The chain recombines TRBV4-1 with TRBJ1-5; no clear D. The CDR3 loop spans 15 amino acids. Germline V gene lookup returns CDR1 MGHRA and CDR2 YSYEKL. The V and J ends lost 1 base and 7 bases respectively, with 14 bases between them. Here the CDR3 DNA reads TGCGCCAGCAGCCAAGTGAGAGGGATGAAACAGCCCCAGCATTTT. Translating it yields CASSQVRGMKQPQHF.

The DNA for the CDR3 is TGTGCCAGCAGCTCCTACAACTACGAGCAGTACTTC. Translated, it gives CASSSYNYEQYF. This sequence joins TRBV7-8 and TRBJ2-7; no reliable D call. Trimming shortened V by 4 bases and J by 3 bases, and 7 bases separated the two germline ends. The CDR3 runs 12 residues. Per the germline V gene, CDR1 is SGHVS and CDR2 is FQNEAQ.

This clone has a single count. This rearrangement joins TRBV5-1 to TRBJ2-5, with D perhaps TRBD1 (6 bases). The CDR3 totals 15 residues. Germline V gene sequence: CDR1 SGHRS, CDR2 YFSETQ. Trimming shortened V by 2 bases and J by 5 bases, and 16 bases separated the two germline ends. CDR3 sequence reads: CASSLATGQRETQYF. In DNA, the CDR3 is TGCGCCAGCAGCTTAGCTACAGGGCAGAGGGAGACCCAGTACTTC.

Comment on this clone: The sample holds other DNA sequences that translate to the same CDR3. The CDR3 region is CASSLFGSADTQYF. The CDR3 nucleotides are TGTGCCAGCAGTTTATTCGGGAGCGCAGATACGCAGTATTTT. The V call is TRBV27, the J call TRBJ2-3; tentatively, D is TRBD2 (6 bases). CDR3 size: 14 residues. The germline V and J ends were trimmed by 1 base and 4 bases, with 9 bases remaining between them. Germline V gives CDR1 MNHEY, CDR2 SMNVEV (reference sequence).

V usage is TRBV29-1 and J usage is TRBJ2-7, with 9 bases identical to TRBD2. V lost 4 bases, J lost 3 bases, and 1 base stayed unmatched. The CDR3 runs 12 residues. Per the germline V gene, CDR1 is SQVTM and CDR2 is ANQGSEA. CDR3 DNA sequence: TGCAGCGTTGGCGGGAGGGACTACGAGCAGTACTTC. It is translated as CSVGGRDYEQYF.

This chain connects TRBV5-6 to TRBJ2-2; D is undetermined. The CDR3 contains 12 residues. Trimming left V 5 bases short and J 5 bases short, with 7 bases between. The germline V gene encodes CDR1 SGHDT and CDR2 YYEEEE. The CDR3 DNA follows: TGTGCCAGCAGTTTTTCAACCGGGGAGCTGTTTTTT. It specifies CASSFSTGELFF.

The V call is TRBV13, the J call TRBJ2-7; TRBD1 matches at 7 bases. Germline lookup yields CDR1 PRHDT and CDR2 FYEKMQ (reference sequence). V was clipped by 5 bases and J by 1 base; unmatched bases: 8. This CDR3 spans 15 amino acids. This chain's CDR3 is CASSATGRGSYEQYF. The DNA of the CDR3 is TGTGCCAGCAGCGCAACAGGCAGGGGGTCCTACGAGCAGTACTTC.

The V call is TRBV28, the J call TRBJ2-2, with D maybe TRBD1 (5 bases). Germline V gives CDR1 MDHEN, CDR2 SYDVKM. Trimming cost V 1 base and J 6 bases, with 24 bases left between them. CDR3 length: 19 amino acids. CDR3: CASSLFGSLIDSHPGELFF. The CDR3, as DNA: TGTGCCAGCAGTTTATTCGGTAGTTTGATCGACAGTCACCCCGGGGAGCTGTTTTTT.

Only one count was recorded for this clone. This chain connects TRBV2 to TRBJ1-5, with a tentative D call TRBD1 (5 bases). Germline V gene data show CDR1 as SNHLY and CDR2 as FYNNEI. V dropped 5 bases and J dropped 0 bases, with 11 bases sitting between them. The CDR3 is 15 residues long. CDR3 bases: TGTGCCAGCAGTCTGACAGTGCATAGCAATCAGCCCCAGCATTTT. Amino acids: CASSLTVHSNQPQHF.

The V call is TRBV6-5, the J call TRBJ1-2, with D hard to call. The CDR3 sequence is 11 residues long. Germline V gene lookup returns CDR1 MNHEY and CDR2 SVGAGI. V was pared by 5 bases and J by 14 bases, with 15 bases between. CDR3 coding DNA: TGTGCCAGCAGTCTTGGACCCCCCCAGACCTTC. Translating it yields CASSLGPPQTF.

V gene TRBV30 combines with J gene TRBJ2-1; maybe TRBD2 (5 bases). The CDR3 consists of 13 residues. The germline V gene encodes CDR1 GTSNPN and CDR2 SVGIG (reference sequence). V was cut by 2 bases and J by 3 bases, with 8 bases left in between. CDR3 sequence reads: CAWSREHYNEQFF. DNA of the CDR3: TGTGCCTGGAGTAGGGAGCACTACAATGAGCAGTTCTTC.

This sequence joins TRBV11-2 and TRBJ1-1; no definite D call. Germline CDR1 reads SGHAT; CDR2 reads FQNNGV. There are 14 residues in the CDR3. V lost 3 bases, J lost 5 bases, and 13 bases lay in between. CDR3 sequence (DNA): TGTGCCAGCAGCTTCCGGGCCGAGGCGACTGAAGCTTTCTTT. Residues: CASSFRAEATEAFF. The full variable domain, rest sourced from reference TRBV11-2 and TRBJ1-1, is EAGVAQSPRYKIIEKRQSVAFWCNPISGHATLYWYQQILGQGPKLLIQFQNNGVVDDSQLPKDRFSAERLKGVDSTLKIQPAKLEDSAVYLCASSFRAEATEAFFGQGTRLTVV.

The chain couples TRBV19 to TRBJ2-7; TRBD2 is a possible D gene (6 bases). The CDR3 covers 15 residues. Trimming removed 0 bases at V and 2 bases at J, with 11 bases between. Germline V gene data show CDR1 as LNHDA and CDR2 as SQIVND (reference sequence). Here the CDR3 reads CASSIDAGYTYEQYF. The DNA of the CDR3 is TGTGCCAGTAGTATAGACGCGGGGTACACCTACGAGCAGTACTTC.

V is TRBV15 and J is TRBJ2-7; D is undetermined. CDR1 is LNHNV, CDR2 YYDKDF, per germline (reference sequence). The CDR3 spans 12 residues. V was pared by 3 bases and J by 3 bases, with 6 bases between. The CDR3 bases are TGTGCCACCAGCAGCACCCGCTACGAGCAGTACTTC. It codes for CATSSTRYEQYF.

This chain links TRBV5-8 with TRBJ2-7; unclear D gene. Trimming took 0 bases from V and 4 from J, leaving 8 bases between them. The CDR3 length is 13 residues. Looked up from germline, CDR1 is SGHTS and CDR2 is YDEGEE. CDR3 sequence reads: CASSLEHGYEQYF. For the CDR3, the DNA is TGTGCCAGCAGCTTGGAGCACGGATACGAGCAGTACTTC.

The rearrangement uses TRBV10-1 and TRBJ2-2; D might be TRBD2 (6 bases). CDR1 is WNHNN, CDR2 SYGVQD, per germline (reference sequence). The CDR3 sequence is 15 residues long. The germline V and J ends were trimmed by 4 bases and 4 bases, with 13 bases remaining between them. The DNA of the CDR3 is TGCGCCAGCAGTGCGTCGGTAGCGGTCACCGGGGAGCTGTTTTTT. This translates into CASSASVAVTGELFF.